This entry is about one TCR beta chain. CDR3 size: 10 residues. Trimming cost V 4 bases and J 14 bases, with 10 bases left between them. The repertoire was sequenced with immunoSEQ multiplex PCR; TCRdb's copy has only in-frame clones and lacks some. The table has 250,000 to 350,000 clones, roughly 90% seen once. This sample is drawn from a study of cytomegalovirus exposure and HLA in healthy donors. The chain has TRBV5-3 and TRBJ2-1, with D possibly being TRBD1 (5 bases). TRBV5-3 is an ORF, and what it does is uncertain. The sequence was obtained from a woman between 18 and 30 years old in good health and CMV-seronegative. Sequenced sample: PBMCs. Here the CDR3 reads CARSPGLKFF. The DNA for the CDR3 is TGTGCCAGAAGCCCAGGGTTAAAGTTCTTC.